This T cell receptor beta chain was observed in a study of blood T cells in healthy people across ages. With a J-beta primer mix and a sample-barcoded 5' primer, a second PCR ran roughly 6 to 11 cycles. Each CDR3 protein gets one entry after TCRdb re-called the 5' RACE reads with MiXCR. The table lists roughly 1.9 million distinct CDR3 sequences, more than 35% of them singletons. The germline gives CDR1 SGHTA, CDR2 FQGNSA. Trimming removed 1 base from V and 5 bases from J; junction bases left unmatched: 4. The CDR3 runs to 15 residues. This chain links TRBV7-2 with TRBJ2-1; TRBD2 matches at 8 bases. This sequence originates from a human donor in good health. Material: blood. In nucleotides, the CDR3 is TGTGCCAGCAGCTTAGATAGCGGGGTCCACAATGAGCAGTTCTTC. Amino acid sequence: CASSLDSGVHNEQFF.